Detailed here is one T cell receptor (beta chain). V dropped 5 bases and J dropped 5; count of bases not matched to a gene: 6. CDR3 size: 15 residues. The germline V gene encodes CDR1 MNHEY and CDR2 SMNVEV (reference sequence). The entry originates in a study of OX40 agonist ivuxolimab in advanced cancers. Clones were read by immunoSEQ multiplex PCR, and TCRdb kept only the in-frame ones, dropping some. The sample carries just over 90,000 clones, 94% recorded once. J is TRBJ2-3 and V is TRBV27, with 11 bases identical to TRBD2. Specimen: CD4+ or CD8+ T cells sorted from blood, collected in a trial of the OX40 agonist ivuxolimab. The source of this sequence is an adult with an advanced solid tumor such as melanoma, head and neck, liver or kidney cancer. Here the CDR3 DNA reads TGTGCCAGCAGTGGGATAGCGGGAGGGGGAGATACGCAGTATTTT. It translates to CASSGIAGGGDTQYF.